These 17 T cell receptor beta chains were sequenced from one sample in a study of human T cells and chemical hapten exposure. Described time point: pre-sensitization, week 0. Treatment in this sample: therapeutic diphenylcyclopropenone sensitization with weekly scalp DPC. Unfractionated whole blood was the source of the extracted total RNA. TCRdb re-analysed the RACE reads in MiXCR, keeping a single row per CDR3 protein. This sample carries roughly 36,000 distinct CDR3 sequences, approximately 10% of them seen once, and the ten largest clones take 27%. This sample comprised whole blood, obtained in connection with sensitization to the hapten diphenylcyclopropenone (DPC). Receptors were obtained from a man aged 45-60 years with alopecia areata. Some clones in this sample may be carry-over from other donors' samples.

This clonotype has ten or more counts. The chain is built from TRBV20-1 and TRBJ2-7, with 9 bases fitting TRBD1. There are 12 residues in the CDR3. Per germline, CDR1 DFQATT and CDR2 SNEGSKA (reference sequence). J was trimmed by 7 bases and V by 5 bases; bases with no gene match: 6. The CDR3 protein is CSARRTGEEQYF. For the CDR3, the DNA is TGCAGTGCTCGACGGACAGGGGAAGAGCAGTACTTC.

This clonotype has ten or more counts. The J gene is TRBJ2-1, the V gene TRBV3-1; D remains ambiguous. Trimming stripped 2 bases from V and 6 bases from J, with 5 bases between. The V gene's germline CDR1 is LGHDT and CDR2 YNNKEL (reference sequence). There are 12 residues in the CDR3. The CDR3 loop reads CASSQRINEQFF. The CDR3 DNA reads TGTGCCAGCAGCCAACGCATCAATGAGCAGTTCTTC.

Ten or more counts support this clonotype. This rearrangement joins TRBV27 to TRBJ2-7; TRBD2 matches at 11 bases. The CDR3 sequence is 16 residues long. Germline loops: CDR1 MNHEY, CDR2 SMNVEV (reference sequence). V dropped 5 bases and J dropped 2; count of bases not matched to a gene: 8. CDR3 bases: TGTGCCAGCAGTCCACGACTAGCGGGGCCTCCCTACGAGCAGTACTTC. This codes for CASSPRLAGPPYEQYF.

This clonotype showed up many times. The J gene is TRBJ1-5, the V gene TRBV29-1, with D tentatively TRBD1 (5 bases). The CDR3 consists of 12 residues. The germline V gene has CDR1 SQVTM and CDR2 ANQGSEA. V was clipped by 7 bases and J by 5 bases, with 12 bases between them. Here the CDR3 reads CSAGARDQPQHF. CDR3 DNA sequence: TGCAGCGCCGGTGCCAGGGATCAGCCCCAGCATTTT.

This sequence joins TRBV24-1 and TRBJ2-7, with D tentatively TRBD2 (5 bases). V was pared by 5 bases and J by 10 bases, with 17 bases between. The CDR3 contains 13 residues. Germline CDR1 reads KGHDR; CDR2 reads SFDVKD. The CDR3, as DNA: TGTGCCACCAGTGCCAGCGGAGGTGGTGACCAGTACTTC. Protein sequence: CATSASGGGDQYF.

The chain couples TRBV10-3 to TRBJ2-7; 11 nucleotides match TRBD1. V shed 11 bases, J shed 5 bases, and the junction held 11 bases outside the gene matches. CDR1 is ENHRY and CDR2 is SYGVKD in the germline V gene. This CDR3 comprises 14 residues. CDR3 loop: CAVTPGQGVHEQYF. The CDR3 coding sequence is TGTGCCGTCACCCCGGGACAGGGGGTCCACGAGCAGTACTTC.

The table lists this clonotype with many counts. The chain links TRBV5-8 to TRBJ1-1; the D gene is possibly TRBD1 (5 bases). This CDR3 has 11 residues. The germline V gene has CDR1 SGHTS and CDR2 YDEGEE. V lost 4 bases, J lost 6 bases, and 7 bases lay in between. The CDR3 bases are TGTGCCAGCAGCAGAGGGGCTGAAGCTTTCTTT. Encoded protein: CASSRGAEAFF.

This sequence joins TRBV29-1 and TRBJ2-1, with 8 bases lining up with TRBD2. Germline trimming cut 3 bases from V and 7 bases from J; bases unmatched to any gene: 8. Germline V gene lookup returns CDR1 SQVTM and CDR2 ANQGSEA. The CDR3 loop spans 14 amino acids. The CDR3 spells CSVELPASGNEQFF. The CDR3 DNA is TGCAGCGTTGAGTTACCGGCTAGCGGGAATGAGCAGTTCTTC.

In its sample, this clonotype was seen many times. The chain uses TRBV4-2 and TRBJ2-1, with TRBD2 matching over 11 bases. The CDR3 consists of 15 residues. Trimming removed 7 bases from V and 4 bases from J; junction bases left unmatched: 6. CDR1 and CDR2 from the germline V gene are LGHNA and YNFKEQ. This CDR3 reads CASNRLAGSYNEQFF. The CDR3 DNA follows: TGTGCCAGCAACCGACTAGCGGGATCGTACAATGAGCAGTTCTTC.

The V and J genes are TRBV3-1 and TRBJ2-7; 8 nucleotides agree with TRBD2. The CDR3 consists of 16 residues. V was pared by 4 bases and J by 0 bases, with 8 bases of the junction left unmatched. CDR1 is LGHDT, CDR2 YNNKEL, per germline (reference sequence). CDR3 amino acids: CASSREAGAFSYEQYF. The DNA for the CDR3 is TGTGCCAGCAGCCGGGAAGCGGGGGCCTTCTCCTACGAGCAGTACTTC.

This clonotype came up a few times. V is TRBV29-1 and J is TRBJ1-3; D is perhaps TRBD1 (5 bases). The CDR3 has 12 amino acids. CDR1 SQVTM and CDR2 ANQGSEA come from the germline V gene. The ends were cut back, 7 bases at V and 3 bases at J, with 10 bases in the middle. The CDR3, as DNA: TGCAGCGCTGGGGACGTTGGAAACACCATATATTTT. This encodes CSAGDVGNTIYF.

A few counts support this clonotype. The chain's CDR3 is CSGGVGGEQFF. The CDR3 DNA is TGCAGCGGAGGTGTTGGGGGTGAGCAGTTCTTC. This sequence joins TRBV29-1 and TRBJ2-1; the D gene could be TRBD1 or TRBD2 (5 bases each). Germline-derived CDR1 and CDR2 are SQVTM and ANQGSEA. CDR3 size: 11 residues. Trimming cost V 7 bases and J 9 bases, with 13 bases left between them.

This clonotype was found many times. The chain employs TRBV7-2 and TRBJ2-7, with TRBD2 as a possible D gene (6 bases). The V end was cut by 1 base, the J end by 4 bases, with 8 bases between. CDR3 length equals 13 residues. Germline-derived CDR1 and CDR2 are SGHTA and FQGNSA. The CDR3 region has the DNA TGTGCCAGCAGCTTAGTAGCGGAGTACGAGCAGTACTTC. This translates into CASSLVAEYEQYF.

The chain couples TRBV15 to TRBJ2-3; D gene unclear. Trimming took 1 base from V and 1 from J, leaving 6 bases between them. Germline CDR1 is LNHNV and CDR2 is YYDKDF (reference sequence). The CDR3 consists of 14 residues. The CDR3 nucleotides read TGTGCCACCAGCAGAGGAACTGGCACAGATACGCAGTATTTT. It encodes CATSRGTGTDTQYF.

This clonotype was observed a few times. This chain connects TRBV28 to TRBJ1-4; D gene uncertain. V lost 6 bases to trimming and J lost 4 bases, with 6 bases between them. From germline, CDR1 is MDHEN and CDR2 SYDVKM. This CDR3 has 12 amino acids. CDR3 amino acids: CASRTNNEKLFF. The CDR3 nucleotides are TGTGCCAGCAGGACAAATAATGAAAAACTGTTTTTT.

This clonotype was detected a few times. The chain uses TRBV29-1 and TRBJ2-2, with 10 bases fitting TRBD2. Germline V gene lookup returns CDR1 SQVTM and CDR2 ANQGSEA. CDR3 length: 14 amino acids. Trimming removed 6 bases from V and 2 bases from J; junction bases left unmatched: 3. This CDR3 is CSVASGRNTGELFF. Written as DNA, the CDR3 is TGCAGCGTGGCTAGCGGGAGAAACACCGGGGAGCTGTTTTTT.

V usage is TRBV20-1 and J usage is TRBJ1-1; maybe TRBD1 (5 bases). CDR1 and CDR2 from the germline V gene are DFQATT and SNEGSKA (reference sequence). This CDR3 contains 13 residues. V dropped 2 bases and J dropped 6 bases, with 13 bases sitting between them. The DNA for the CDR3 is TGCAGTGCTAGACGGGGGACGGACGCTGAAGCTTTCTTT. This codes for CSARRGTDAEAFF.